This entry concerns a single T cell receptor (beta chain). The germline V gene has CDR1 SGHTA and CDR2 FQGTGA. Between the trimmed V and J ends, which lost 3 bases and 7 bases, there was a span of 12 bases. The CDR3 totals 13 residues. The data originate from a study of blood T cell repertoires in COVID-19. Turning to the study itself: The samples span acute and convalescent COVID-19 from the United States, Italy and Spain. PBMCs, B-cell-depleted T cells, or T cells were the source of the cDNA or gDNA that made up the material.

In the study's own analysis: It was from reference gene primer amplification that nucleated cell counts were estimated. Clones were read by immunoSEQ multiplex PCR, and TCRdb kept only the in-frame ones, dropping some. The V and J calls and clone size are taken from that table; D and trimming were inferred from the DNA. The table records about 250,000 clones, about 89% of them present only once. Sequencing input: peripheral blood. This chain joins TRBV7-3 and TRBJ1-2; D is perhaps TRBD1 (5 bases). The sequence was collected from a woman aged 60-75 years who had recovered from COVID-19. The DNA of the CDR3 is TGTGCCAGCAGCTTTCAGGGAGGGTTTGGCTACACCTTC. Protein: CASSFQGGFGYTF.